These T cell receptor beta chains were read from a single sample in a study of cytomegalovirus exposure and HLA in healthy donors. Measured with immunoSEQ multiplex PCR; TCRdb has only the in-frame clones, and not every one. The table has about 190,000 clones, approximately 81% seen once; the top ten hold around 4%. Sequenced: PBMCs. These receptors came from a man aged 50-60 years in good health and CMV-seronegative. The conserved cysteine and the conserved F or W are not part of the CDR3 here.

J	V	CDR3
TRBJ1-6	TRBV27	ASSLSSRVRSPLH
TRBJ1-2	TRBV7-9	ASSPTPGSGYT
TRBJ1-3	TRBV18	ASSPTGGLNTIY
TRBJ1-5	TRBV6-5	ASRRGQNQPQH
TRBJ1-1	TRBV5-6	ASSLAPRPAEDEAF
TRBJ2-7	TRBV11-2	ASSSYPYEQY
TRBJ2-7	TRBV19	ASSREYLQYYEQY
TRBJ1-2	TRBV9	ASSVTTGGKGNGYT
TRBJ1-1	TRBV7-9	ASSLSWGQRIEAF
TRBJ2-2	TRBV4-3	ASSLDYAGELF
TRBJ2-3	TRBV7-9	ASSNSVPTDTQY
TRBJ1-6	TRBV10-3	AISAGRENSPLH
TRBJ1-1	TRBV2	ASTPGQNLNTEAF
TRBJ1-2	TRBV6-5	ASSYQGAGGYT
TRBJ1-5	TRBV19	ASSYDISNQPQH
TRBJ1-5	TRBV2	ASSVRVISQPQH
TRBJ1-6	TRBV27	ASSGTGVSPLH
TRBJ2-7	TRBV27	ASSTGTEQY
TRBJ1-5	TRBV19	ASSPWDSFNQPQH
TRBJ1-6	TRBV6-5	ASSPTGEYSPLH
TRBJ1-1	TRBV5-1	ASYSEGTEAF
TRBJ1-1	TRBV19	ASKGQVSTEAF
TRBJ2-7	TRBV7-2	ASSLGPGQGRDEQY
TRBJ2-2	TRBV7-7	ASRKTGLTGELF
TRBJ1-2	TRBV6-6	ASSQTGGNYGYT
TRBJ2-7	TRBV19	ASSLADRSSYEQY
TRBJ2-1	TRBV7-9	ASSAPSGLAHNEQF
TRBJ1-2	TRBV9	ASSEGQTYGYT
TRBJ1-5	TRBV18	ASSLNQGNQPQH